Here is one TCR beta chain with its context. The antigen remains undetermined. PCR involved 60 Vbeta and 13 Jbeta primers. In the authors' methods: It was a later analysis that counted tens of millions of unique TCR beta chains, of which 9 million to 13 million were shared. Sequencing was performed with immunoSEQ multiplex PCR; in TCRdb, only in-frame clones are kept and a portion is missing. V, J and clone size reflect that table, while D and trimming were determined from the DNA. Of around 100,000 clones in the sample, 79% were seen once. Healthy bone marrow donors made up the donors. The CDR3 is made up of 15 amino acids. The V gene lost 4 bases and the J gene lost 1 base, with 13 bases spanning the gap. Germline CDR1 MNHNS, CDR2 SASEGT. The sample is drawn from a study of cytomegalovirus exposure and HLA in healthy donors. Overall study findings and caveats: Researchers left out some V segments, among them TRBV6-2 and TRBV6-3, as indistinguishable. A likely sequencing artifact accounted for one observed cluster of highly shared sequence variants.

The chain recombines TRBV6-1 with TRBJ1-2; D gene ambiguous. The material sequenced was PBMCs. The clonotype comes from a woman aged 18-30 years in good health and CMV-seropositive. CDR3 coding DNA: TGTGCCAGCAGTGTAACCCATAACTATAACTATGGCTACACCTTC. This encodes CASSVTHNYNYGYTF.